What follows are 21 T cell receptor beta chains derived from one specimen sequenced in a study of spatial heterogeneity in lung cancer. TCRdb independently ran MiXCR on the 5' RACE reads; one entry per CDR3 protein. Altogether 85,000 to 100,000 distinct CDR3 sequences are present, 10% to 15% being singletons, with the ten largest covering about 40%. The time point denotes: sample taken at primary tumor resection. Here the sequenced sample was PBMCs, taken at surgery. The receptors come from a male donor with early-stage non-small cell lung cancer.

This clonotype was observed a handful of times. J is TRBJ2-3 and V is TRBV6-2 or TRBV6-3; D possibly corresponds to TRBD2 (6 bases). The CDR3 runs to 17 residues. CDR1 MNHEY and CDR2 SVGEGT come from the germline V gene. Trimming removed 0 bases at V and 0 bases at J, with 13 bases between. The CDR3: CASSYSDGGTSTDTQYF. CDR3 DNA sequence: TGTGCCAGCAGTTACTCCGATGGCGGGACCAGCACAGATACGCAGTATTTT.

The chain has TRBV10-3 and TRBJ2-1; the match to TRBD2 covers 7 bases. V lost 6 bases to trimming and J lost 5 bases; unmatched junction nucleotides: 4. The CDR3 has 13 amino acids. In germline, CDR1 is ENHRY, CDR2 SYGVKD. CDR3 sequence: CAIRGAGNNEQFF. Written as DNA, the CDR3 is TGTGCCATCAGGGGAGCGGGGAACAATGAGCAGTTCTTC.

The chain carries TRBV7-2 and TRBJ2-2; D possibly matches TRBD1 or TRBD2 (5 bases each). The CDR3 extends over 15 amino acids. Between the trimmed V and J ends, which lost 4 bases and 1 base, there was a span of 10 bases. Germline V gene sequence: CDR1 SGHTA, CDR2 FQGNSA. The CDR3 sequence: CASSSGRMNTGELFF. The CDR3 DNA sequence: TGTGCCAGCAGCTCGGGACGGATGAACACCGGGGAGCTGTTTTTT.

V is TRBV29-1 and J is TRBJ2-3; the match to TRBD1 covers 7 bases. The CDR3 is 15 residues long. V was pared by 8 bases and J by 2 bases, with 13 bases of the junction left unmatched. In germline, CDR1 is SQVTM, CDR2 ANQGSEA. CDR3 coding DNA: TGCAGCTCCATCCCCACAGGGGCCTACACAGATACGCAGTATTTT. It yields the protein CSSIPTGAYTDTQYF.

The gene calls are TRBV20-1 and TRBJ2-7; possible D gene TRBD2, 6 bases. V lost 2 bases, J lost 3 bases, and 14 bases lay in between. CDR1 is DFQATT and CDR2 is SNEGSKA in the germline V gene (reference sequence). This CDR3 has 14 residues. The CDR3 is CSARPLRRGYEQYF. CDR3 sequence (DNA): TGCAGTGCTAGACCCCTTCGGCGGGGCTACGAGCAGTACTTC.

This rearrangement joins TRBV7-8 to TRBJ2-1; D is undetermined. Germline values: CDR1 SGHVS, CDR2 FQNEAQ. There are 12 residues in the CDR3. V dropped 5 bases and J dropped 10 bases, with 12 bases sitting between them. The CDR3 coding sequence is TGTGCCAGCAGCCATTCATCGGGCGAGCAGTTCTTC. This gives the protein CASSHSSGEQFF.

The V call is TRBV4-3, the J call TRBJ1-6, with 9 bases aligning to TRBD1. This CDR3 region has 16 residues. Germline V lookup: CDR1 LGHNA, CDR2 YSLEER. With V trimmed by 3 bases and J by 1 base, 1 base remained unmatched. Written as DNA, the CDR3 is TGCGCCAGCAGCCAGGACAGGGGTTCCTATAATTCACCCCTCCACTTT. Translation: CASSQDRGSYNSPLHF.

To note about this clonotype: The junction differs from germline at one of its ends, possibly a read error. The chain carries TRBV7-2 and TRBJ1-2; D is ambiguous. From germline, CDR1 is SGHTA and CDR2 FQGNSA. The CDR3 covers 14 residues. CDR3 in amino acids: CASSFIGNNYGCTF. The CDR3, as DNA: TGTGCCAGCAGCTTTATCGGGAACAACTATGGCTGCACCTTC.

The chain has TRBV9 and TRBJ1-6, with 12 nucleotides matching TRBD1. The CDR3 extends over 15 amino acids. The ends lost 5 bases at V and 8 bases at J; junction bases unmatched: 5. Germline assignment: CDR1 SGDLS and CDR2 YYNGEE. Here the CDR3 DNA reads TGTGCCAGCAGTGAGGGACAGGGGGCCGATTCACCCCTCCACTTT. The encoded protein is CASSEGQGADSPLHF.

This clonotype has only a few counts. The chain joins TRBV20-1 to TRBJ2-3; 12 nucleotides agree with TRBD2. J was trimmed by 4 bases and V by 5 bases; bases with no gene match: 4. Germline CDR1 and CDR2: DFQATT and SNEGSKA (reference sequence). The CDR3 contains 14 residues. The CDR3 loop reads CSAGTSGLSDTQYF. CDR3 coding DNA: TGCAGTGCTGGGACTAGCGGGTTGTCAGATACGCAGTATTTT.

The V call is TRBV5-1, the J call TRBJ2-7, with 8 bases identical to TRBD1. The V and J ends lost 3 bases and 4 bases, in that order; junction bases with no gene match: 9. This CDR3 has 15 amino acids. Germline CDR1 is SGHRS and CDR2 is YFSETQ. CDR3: CASSSGRGLRYEQYF. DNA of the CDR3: TGCGCCAGCAGCTCGGGCAGGGGGCTTAGGTACGAGCAGTACTTC. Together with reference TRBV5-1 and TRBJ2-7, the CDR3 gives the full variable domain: KAGVTQTPRYLIKTRGQQVTLSCSPISGHRSVSWYQQTPGQGLQFLFEYFSETQRNKGNFPGRFSGRQFSNSRSEMNVSTLELGDSALYLCASSSGRGLRYEQYFGPGTRLTVT.

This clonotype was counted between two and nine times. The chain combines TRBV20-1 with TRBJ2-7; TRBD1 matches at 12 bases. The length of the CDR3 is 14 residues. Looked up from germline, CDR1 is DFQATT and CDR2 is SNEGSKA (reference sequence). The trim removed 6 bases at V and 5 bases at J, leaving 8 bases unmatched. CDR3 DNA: TGCAGTGCGGACCGGGACAGGGGGCTAGACGAGCAGTACTTC. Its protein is CSADRDRGLDEQYF.

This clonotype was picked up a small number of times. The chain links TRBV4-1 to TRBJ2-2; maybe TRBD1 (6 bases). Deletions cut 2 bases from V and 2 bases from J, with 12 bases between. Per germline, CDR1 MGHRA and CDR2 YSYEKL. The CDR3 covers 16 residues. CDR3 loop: CASSQFGRGNTGELFF. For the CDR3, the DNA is TGCGCCAGCAGCCAATTTGGCAGGGGAAACACCGGGGAGCTGTTTTTT.

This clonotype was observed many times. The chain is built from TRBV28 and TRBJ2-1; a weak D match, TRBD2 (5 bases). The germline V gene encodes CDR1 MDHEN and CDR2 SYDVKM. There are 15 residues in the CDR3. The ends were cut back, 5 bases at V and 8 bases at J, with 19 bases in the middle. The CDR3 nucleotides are TGTGCCAGCAGTCTTCAATTAAGATCGAGGGATGAGCAGTTCTTC. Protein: CASSLQLRSRDEQFF.

The CDR3 nucleotides read TGTGCCAGCAGCCACGGCACCGGGGAGCTGTTTTTT. Its translation: CASSHGTGELFF. The rearrangement joins TRBV11-2 to TRBJ2-2; D unclear. The CDR3 contains 12 residues. Between the trimmed V and J ends, which lost 5 bases and 4 bases, there was a span of 5 bases. Germline V gene sequence: CDR1 SGHAT, CDR2 FQNNGV.

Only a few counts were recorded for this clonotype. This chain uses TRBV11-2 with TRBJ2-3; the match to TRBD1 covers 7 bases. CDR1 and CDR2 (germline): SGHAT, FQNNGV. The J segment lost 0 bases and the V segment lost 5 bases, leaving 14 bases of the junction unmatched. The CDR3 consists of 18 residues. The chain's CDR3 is CASSQSSRTGLSTDTQYF. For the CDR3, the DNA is TGTGCCAGCAGCCAATCTTCCCGGACAGGCCTTAGCACAGATACGCAGTATTTT.

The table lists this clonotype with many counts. The CDR3 DNA reads TGTGCCAGCAGTTTTTCGGACAGGGGGCTGGTGGGTCAGCCCCAGCATTTT. Encoded protein: CASSFSDRGLVGQPQHF. The chain recombines TRBV28 with TRBJ1-5, with 11 positions matching TRBD1. Germline V gene lookup returns CDR1 MDHEN and CDR2 SYDVKM. The V gene end was trimmed by 3 bases and the J gene end by 6 bases; junction bases not matched to a gene: 10. The CDR3 contains 17 residues.

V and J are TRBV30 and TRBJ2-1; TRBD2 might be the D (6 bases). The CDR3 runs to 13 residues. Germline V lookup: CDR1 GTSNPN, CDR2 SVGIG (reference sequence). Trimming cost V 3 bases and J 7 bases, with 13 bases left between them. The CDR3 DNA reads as TGTGCCTGGAGACGGGGAGGCCCTAATGAGCAGTTCTTC. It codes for CAWRRGGPNEQFF.

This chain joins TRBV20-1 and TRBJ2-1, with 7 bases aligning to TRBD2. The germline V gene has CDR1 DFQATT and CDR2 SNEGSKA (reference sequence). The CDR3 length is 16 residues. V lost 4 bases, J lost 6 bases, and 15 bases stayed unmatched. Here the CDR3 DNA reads TGCAGTGCTAACTCCTTCGGCGGGGGAGTATCCAATGAGCAGTTCTTC. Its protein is CSANSFGGGVSNEQFF.

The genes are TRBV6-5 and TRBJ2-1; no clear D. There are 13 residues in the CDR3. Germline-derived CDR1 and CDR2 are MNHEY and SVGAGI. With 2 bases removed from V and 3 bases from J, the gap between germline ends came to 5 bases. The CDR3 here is CASSYNSYNEQFF. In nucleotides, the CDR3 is TGTGCCAGCAGTTACAACAGCTACAATGAGCAGTTCTTC.

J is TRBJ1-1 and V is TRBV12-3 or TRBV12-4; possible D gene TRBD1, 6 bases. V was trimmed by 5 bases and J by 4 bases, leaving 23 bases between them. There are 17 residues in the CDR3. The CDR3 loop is CASSNNDGRGPSTEAFF. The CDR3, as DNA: TGTGCCAGCAGTAACAATGACGGCAGGGGTCCAAGCACTGAAGCTTTCTTT.